The 9 T cell receptor beta chains below come from one sample, sequenced in a study of shared clonotypes between healthy human individuals. Libraries were prepared by immunoSEQ multiplex PCR; TCRdb keeps only in-frame clonotypes and omits some of them. There are 2 million to 2.5 million clones in the sample; around 95% occur only once, and around 0.13% lies in the top ten. Sequencing was performed on naive CD4+ T cells sorted from blood. The subset is: CD45RA+ positively selected. The receptor source for this set is a man younger than 35 in good health.

This chain joins TRBV28 and TRBJ2-7; 8 bases agree with TRBD2. The ends lost 2 bases at V and 0 bases at J; junction bases unmatched: 15. The CDR3 length is 19 residues. Germline CDR1 reads MDHEN; CDR2 reads SYDVKM. CDR3 sequence (DNA): TGTGCCAGCAGTTTACCGTATCCCACTAGCGGACGACCCTCCTACGAGCAGTACTTC. It encodes CASSLPYPTSGRPSYEQYF.

In this sample, this clone turned up once. The CDR3 nucleotides are TGTGCCAGCAGTTCTCCGGGGGGGAACTATGGCTACACCTTC. This encodes CASSSPGGNYGYTF. V gene TRBV6-6 combines with J gene TRBJ1-2; D is perhaps TRBD1 (5 bases). Germline CDR1 and CDR2: MNHNY and SVGAGI (reference sequence). Trimming cost V 4 bases and J 2 bases, with 11 bases left between them. The CDR3 spans 14 residues.

The gene calls are TRBV7-9 and TRBJ2-5, with 7 bases fitting TRBD2. The CDR3 extends over 16 amino acids. Germline loops: CDR1 SEHNR, CDR2 FQNEAQ (reference sequence). Trimming at V came to 6 bases and at J to 4 bases, leaving 14 bases not matched to a gene. CDR3 nucleotides: TGTGCCAGCAGGAAAGTGGGGGAGGGCACAATAGAGACCCAGTACTTC. Translated, it gives CASRKVGEGTIETQYF. Full variable domain (outside the CDR3, taken from reference TRBV7-9 and TRBJ2-5): DTGVSQNPRHKITKRGQNVTFRCDPISEHNRLYWYRQTLGQGPEFLTYFQNEAQLEKSRLLSDRFSAERPKGSFSTLEIQRTEQGDSAMYLCASRKVGEGTIETQYFGPGTRLLVL.

This clone was detected once. The V gene is TRBV7-2, the J gene TRBJ1-6; D might be TRBD1 (5 bases). Deletions cut 5 bases from V and 6 bases from J, with 14 bases between. Germline V CDR1 and CDR2: SGHTA, FQGNSA. The CDR3 spans 15 residues. The CDR3 region has the DNA TGTGCCAGCAGCCGAGATATGAGGGGTAATTCACCCCTCCACTTT. It translates to CASSRDMRGNSPLHF.

The genes are TRBV2 and TRBJ2-3, with TRBD2 identical over 9 bases. Germline loops: CDR1 SNHLY, CDR2 FYNNEI. V shed 2 bases and J 4 bases; nucleotides not matched to a gene: 10. The CDR3 has 17 amino acids. The CDR3 sequence: CASSEQLAGIRPDTQYF. For the CDR3, the DNA is TGTGCCAGCAGTGAACAGCTAGCGGGAATCCGGCCAGATACGCAGTATTTT.

The rearrangement joins TRBV5-5 to TRBJ1-6; D remains unclear. This CDR3 contains 14 residues. Trimming cost V 2 bases and J 6 bases, with 9 bases left between them. Germline CDR1 reads SGHKS; CDR2 reads YYEKEE (reference sequence). This CDR3 reads CASSFLEGNSPLHF. CDR3 nucleotide sequence: TGTGCCAGCAGCTTCTTAGAGGGTAATTCACCCCTCCACTTT.

The gene calls are TRBV19 and TRBJ2-7; 7 positions agree with TRBD1. CDR3 size: 13 residues. CDR1 is LNHDA and CDR2 is SQIVND in the germline V gene (reference sequence). After removal of 5 bases from V and 2 bases from J, the junction contained 3 bases not matched to a gene. As DNA, the CDR3 is TGTGCCAGTAGTGGGGACAGCACCTACGAGCAGTACTTC. Protein: CASSGDSTYEQYF.

This chain joins TRBV5-1 and TRBJ1-3, with a tentative D call TRBD1 (6 bases). The ends were cut back, 4 bases at V and 3 bases at J, with 20 bases in the middle. Looked up from germline, CDR1 is SGHRS and CDR2 is YFSETQ. The CDR3 has 17 amino acids. The CDR3: CASSPPPEKGGGNTIYF. CDR3 nucleotides: TGCGCCAGCAGCCCCCCACCAGAGAAGGGGGGTGGAAACACCATATATTTT.

This clone has a single count. The chain is built from TRBV5-1 and TRBJ1-1; TRBD1 might be the D (6 bases). The V gene's germline CDR1 is SGHRS and CDR2 YFSETQ. CDR3 length equals 15 residues. V lost 0 bases, J lost 6 bases, and 15 bases lay in between. CDR3 in DNA: TGCGCCAGCAGCTTGGTCCCAGGGGCGAGATCTGAAGCTTTCTTT. Its protein product is CASSLVPGARSEAFF.